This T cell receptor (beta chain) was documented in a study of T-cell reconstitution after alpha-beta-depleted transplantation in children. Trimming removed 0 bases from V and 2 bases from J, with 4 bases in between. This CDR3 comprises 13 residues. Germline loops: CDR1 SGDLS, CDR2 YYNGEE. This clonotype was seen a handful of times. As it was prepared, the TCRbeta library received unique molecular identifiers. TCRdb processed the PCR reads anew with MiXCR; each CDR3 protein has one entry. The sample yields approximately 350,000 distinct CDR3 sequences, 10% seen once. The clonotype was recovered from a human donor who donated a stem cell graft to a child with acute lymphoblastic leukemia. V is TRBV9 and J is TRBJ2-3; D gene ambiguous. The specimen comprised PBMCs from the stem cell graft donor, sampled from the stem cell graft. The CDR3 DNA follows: TGTGCCAGCAGCGTAGGGGACACAGATACGCAGTATTTT. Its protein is CASSVGDTDTQYF.